A single sample gave rise to the 10 T cell receptor beta chains below, sequenced in a study of T cell repertoires in cytomegalovirus infection. Antigens for these TCRs are unknown. TCRdb re-called the reads through MiXCR, storing one row per CDR3 protein. Altogether approximately 770,000 distinct CDR3 sequences are present, 29% being singletons, with the ten largest covering around 13%. The sample here was cultured CD8+ T cells from PBMCs, taken from culture after CMV antigen stimulation. The origin of the receptors is a human donor in good health (CMV status not recorded). Some clones in this sample may be carry-over from other donors' samples.

The chain carries TRBV4-3 and TRBJ1-4; D is unresolved. Germline V gene lookup returns CDR1 LGHNA and CDR2 YSLEER. V lost 2 bases to trimming and J lost 0 bases, with 7 bases between them. This CDR3 has 15 residues. The chain's CDR3 is CASSQLVATNEKLFF. Here the CDR3 DNA reads TGCGCCAGCAGCCAACTTGTTGCAACTAATGAAAAACTGTTTTTT.

The rearrangement links TRBV20-1 to TRBJ2-1, with D hard to call. This CDR3 is built from 13 residues. V lost 2 bases and J lost 3, with 8 bases in between. The germline V gene has CDR1 DFQATT and CDR2 SNEGSKA (reference sequence). CDR3 sequence: CSARIPNYNEQFF. In DNA, the CDR3 is TGCAGTGCTAGAATTCCCAACTACAATGAGCAGTTCTTC.

This clonotype appeared once. The chain joins TRBV20-1 to TRBJ2-1; 10 bases align to TRBD2. CDR1 is DFQATT and CDR2 is SNEGSKA in the germline V gene (reference sequence). The V segment lost 5 bases and the J segment 7 bases; nucleotides outside the gene matches: 17. The CDR3 consists of 17 residues. CDR3 amino acids: CSASKPGLAPGGNEQFF. The DNA of the CDR3 is TGCAGTGCTTCCAAACCGGGACTAGCGCCCGGAGGTAATGAGCAGTTCTTC.

This clonotype was seen at least ten times. At one end the junction does not follow the germline gene, possibly because of a read error. V and J are TRBV7-6 and TRBJ2-2, with unresolved D. The germline CDR1 and CDR2 sequences are SGHVS and FNYEAQ. The CDR3 sequence is 13 residues long. The CDR3 DNA reads as TGTGCCAGCAGCCCCCGAAACATCGGGGAGCTGTTTTTT. Its translation is CASSPRNIGELFF. Supplemented by reference TRBV7-6 and TRBJ2-2, the full variable domain reads GAGVSQSPRYKVTKRGQDVALRCDPISGHVSLYWYRQALGQGPEFLTYFNYEAQQDKSGLPNDRFSAERPEGSISTLTIQRTEQRDSAMYRCASSPRNIGELFFGEGSRLTVL.

The V and J genes are TRBV12-3 or TRBV12-4 and TRBJ1-2; D call uncertain. This CDR3 spans 13 amino acids. V shed 5 bases and J shed 4 bases, with 11 bases lying between them. CDR3 in DNA: TGTGCCAGCAGTCCCCTTATAGGCTATGGCTACACCTTC. Translated, it gives CASSPLIGYGYTF.

On this clonotype itself: At one end, the junction sequence differs from germline, possibly due to a read error. V gene TRBV11-3 combines with J gene TRBJ2-1; 10 nucleotides match TRBD2. Per the germline V gene, CDR1 is SGHNT and CDR2 is YENEEA. The length of the CDR3 is 17 residues. CDR3 nucleotides: TGTGCCAGCAGCTCCCCCCTTAGCGGGGGGAGCTACAATGAGCGGTTCTTC. It yields the protein CASSSPLSGGSYNERFF.

The chain employs TRBV6-5 and TRBJ2-3, with 10 nucleotides matching TRBD2. This CDR3 comprises 15 residues. Trimming removed 6 bases from V and 6 bases from J; junction bases left unmatched: 9. CDR1 is MNHEY and CDR2 is SVGAGI in the germline V gene. CDR3 in DNA: TGTGCCAGCAGATTACTAGCGGGAAGGGCCGATACGCAGTATTTT. It codes for CASRLLAGRADTQYF.

In its sample, this clonotype was seen a few times. The chain combines TRBV15 with TRBJ1-1; possibly TRBD1 for D (5 bases). Germline V lookup: CDR1 LNHNV, CDR2 YYDKDF (reference sequence). Deletions cut 0 bases from V and 0 bases from J, with 11 bases between. The CDR3 extends over 16 amino acids. This chain's CDR3 is CATSRDLGHMNTEAFF. CDR3 coding DNA: TGTGCCACCAGCAGAGATCTAGGACACATGAACACTGAAGCTTTCTTT.

This clonotype was observed a handful of times. The chain has TRBV7-6 and TRBJ1-2; 7 bases are shared with TRBD1. The V and J ends lost 0 bases and 2 bases, in that order; junction bases with no gene match: 9. The germline gives CDR1 SGHVS, CDR2 FNYEAQ. The CDR3 consists of 17 residues. CDR3 coding DNA: TGTGCCAGCAGCTTAGCGTGGGACAGAACAACGAACTATGGCTACACCTTC. Translation: CASSLAWDRTTNYGYTF. The entire variable domain, with the rest obtained from reference TRBV7-6 and TRBJ1-2, is as follows: GAGVSQSPRYKVTKRGQDVALRCDPISGHVSLYWYRQALGQGPEFLTYFNYEAQQDKSGLPNDRFSAERPEGSISTLTIQRTEQRDSAMYRCASSLAWDRTTNYGYTFGSGTRLTVV.

The chain has TRBV5-1 and TRBJ2-5; 10 positions match TRBD2. With 4 bases clipped from V and 4 bases from J, the junction kept 4 bases outside the gene matches. The CDR3 length is 14 residues. The germline V gene encodes CDR1 SGHRS and CDR2 YFSETQ. The CDR3 spells CASSAAGGRETQYF. The CDR3 DNA is TGCGCCAGCAGCGCAGCGGGGGGGCGAGAGACCCAGTACTTC.